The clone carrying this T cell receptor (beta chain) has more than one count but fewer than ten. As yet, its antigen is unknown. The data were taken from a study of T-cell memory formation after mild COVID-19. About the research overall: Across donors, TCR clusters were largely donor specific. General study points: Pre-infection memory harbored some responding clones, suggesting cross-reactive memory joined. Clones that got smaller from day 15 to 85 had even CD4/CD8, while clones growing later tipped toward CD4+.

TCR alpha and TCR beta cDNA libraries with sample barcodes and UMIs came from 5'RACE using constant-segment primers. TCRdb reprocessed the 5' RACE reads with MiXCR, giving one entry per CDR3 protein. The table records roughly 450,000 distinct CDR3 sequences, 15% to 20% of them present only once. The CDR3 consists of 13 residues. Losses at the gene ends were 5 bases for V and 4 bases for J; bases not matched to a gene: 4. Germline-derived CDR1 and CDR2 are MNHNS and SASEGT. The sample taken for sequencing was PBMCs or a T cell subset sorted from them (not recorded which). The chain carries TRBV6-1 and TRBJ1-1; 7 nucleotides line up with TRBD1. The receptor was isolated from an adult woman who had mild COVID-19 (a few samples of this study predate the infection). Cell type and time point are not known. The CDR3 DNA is TGTGCCAGCAGTTACAGGGGTGGCACTGAAGCTTTCTTT. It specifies CASSYRGGTEAFF.